This record covers a single T cell receptor (beta chain). The data were obtained in a study of blood T cell repertoires in COVID-19. Across the whole study: Nucleic acid was either cDNA or gDNA, and it came from T cells, B-cell-depleted T cells, or PBMCs.

Per the original methods: Reference gene primer amplification gave estimated nucleated cell counts. Measured with immunoSEQ multiplex PCR; TCRdb has only the in-frame clones, and not every one. V and J calls and clone size are copied from that table; D and trimming were computed from the DNA. The sample lists roughly 140,000 clones, more than 75% occurring once. The CDR3 spans 15 residues. Germline CDR1 reads SGHRS; CDR2 reads YFSETQ. The V gene end was trimmed by 3 bases and the J gene end by 1 base; junction bases not matched to a gene: 2. This receptor was taken from a man between 60 and 75 years old with acute or convalescent COVID-19. The material sequenced was peripheral blood. The chain has TRBV5-1 and TRBJ2-7; the match to TRBD2 covers 12 bases. CDR3 nucleotide sequence: TGCGCCAGCAGCTCCGGACTAGCGGGATCCTACGAGCAGTACTTC. As protein: CASSSGLAGSYEQYF.